A single sample gave rise to the 30 T cell receptor beta chains below, sequenced in a study of PD-1 blockade in classical Hodgkin lymphoma. Stated time point: newly diagnosed, previously untreated cHL patient sample. Out of thawed PBMCs, magnetic negative selection purified CD4+ T cells. Profiled with immunoSEQ multiplex PCR; TCRdb holds only in-frame clones, not every one. The data show about 30,000 clones, 88% seen once. The material sequenced was CD4+ T cells from blood. The source of these receptors is a human donor with classical Hodgkin lymphoma.

The chain has TRBV19 and TRBJ1-1; a weak D match, TRBD1 (6 bases). The germline gives CDR1 LNHDA, CDR2 SQIVND (reference sequence). The CDR3 has 14 amino acids. The V end lost 6 bases, the J end lost 1 base, and 12 bases lay between the germline ends. CDR3 residues: CASRWGPRNTEAFF. CDR3 in DNA: TGTGCCAGTAGATGGGGGCCCCGGAACACTGAAGCTTTCTTT. Filled out from reference TRBV19 and TRBJ1-1, the complete variable domain reads DGGITQSPKYLFRKEGQNVTLSCEQNLNHDAMYWYRQDPGQGLRLIYYSQIVNDFQKGDIAEGYSVSREKKESFPLTVTSAQKNPTAFYLCASRWGPRNTEAFFGQGTRLTVV.

This rearrangement joins TRBV4-1 to TRBJ1-2, with 8 bases lining up with TRBD1. V lost 0 bases and J lost 4; bases outside the gene matches: 4. The CDR3 covers 15 residues. Looked up from germline, CDR1 is MGHRA and CDR2 is YSYEKL. The CDR3 coding sequence is TGCGCCAGCAGCCAAGACGGACAGGGAAGCTATGGCTACACCTTC. Translation gives CASSQDGQGSYGYTF.

This sequence joins TRBV6-4 and TRBJ1-6, with 7 bases that match TRBD1. Trimming at V came to 4 bases and at J to 9 bases, leaving 9 bases not matched to a gene. CDR1 and CDR2 from the germline V gene are MRHNA and SNTAGT. CDR3 length: 15 residues. The CDR3 coding sequence is TGTGCCAGCAGTGCCCTGACAGGGTCTGGTTCACCCCTCCACTTT. Protein sequence: CASSALTGSGSPLHF.

This chain links TRBV27 with TRBJ2-7; no clear D gene. CDR3 length equals 16 residues. CDR1 is MNHEY and CDR2 is SMNVEV in the germline V gene (reference sequence). The V end was cut by 0 bases, the J end by 2 bases, with 14 bases between. CDR3 residues: CASSLSLPGPTYEQYF. The CDR3, as DNA: TGTGCCAGCAGTTTATCCCTGCCAGGACCCACCTACGAGCAGTACTTC.

The rearrangement joins TRBV10-3 to TRBJ1-1; D is perhaps TRBD1 (5 bases). The CDR3 has 12 amino acids. The V gene's germline CDR1 is ENHRY and CDR2 SYGVKD. The V gene lost 9 bases and the J gene lost 4 bases, with 12 bases spanning the gap. The CDR3 spells CAISRVGTEAFF. The CDR3 bases are TGTGCCATTAGCAGGGTGGGCACTGAAGCTTTCTTT.

V usage is TRBV5-1 and J usage is TRBJ1-5; unclear D gene. Germline loops: CDR1 SGHRS, CDR2 YFSETQ. This CDR3 spans 13 amino acids. Deletions cut 0 bases from V and 3 bases from J, with 4 bases between. The CDR3 sequence is CASSLGPNQPQHF. CDR3 DNA sequence: TGCGCCAGCAGCTTGGGACCCAATCAGCCCCAGCATTTT.

The chain joins TRBV5-1 to TRBJ2-1; TRBD1 aligns across 10 bases. CDR1 and CDR2 from the germline V gene are SGHRS and YFSETQ. V shed 4 bases, J shed 6 bases, and the junction held 13 bases outside the gene matches. CDR3 length: 17 amino acids. CDR3 coding DNA: TGCGCCAGCAGCCCGATGTCCAAAGACAGGGGGCTCAATGAGCAGTTCTTC. This codes for CASSPMSKDRGLNEQFF.

This clone was seen a single time. V usage is TRBV5-4 and J usage is TRBJ1-1; 10 bases fit TRBD1. The CDR3 spans 13 residues. CDR1 and CDR2 (germline): SGHNT, YYREEE (reference sequence). Unmatched junction bases numbered 3, after V lost 3 bases and J lost 7 bases. The CDR3 DNA is TGTGCCAGCAGCTCCGGGACAGGGGTTGAAGCTTTCTTT. This gives the protein CASSSGTGVEAFF.

V usage is TRBV5-5 and J usage is TRBJ2-7; 9 bases are a match to TRBD2. This CDR3 has 17 amino acids. Germline trimming cut 3 bases from V and 4 bases from J; bases unmatched to any gene: 14. Germline V gene data show CDR1 as SGHKS and CDR2 as YYEKEE (reference sequence). The CDR3 bases are TGTGCCAGCAGCTCCCCCCAGGGTAGCGGGAGATTATACGAGCAGTACGTC. This gives the protein CASSSPQGSGRLYEQYV.

The rearrangement links TRBV5-1 to TRBJ2-7; D tentatively fits TRBD1 or TRBD2 (5 bases each). The V gene's germline CDR1 is SGHRS and CDR2 YFSETQ. The V and J ends lost 3 bases and 5 bases respectively, with 12 bases between them. The CDR3 sequence is 13 residues long. CDR3 nucleotide sequence: TGCGCCAGCAGCTCTACCGGGGCCCACGAGCAGTACTTC. This encodes CASSSTGAHEQYF.

The J gene is TRBJ2-5, the V gene TRBV19; the D gene is possibly TRBD2 (5 bases). Trimming stripped 1 base from V and 5 bases from J, with 17 bases between. The CDR3 covers 16 residues. The germline V gene encodes CDR1 LNHDA and CDR2 SQIVND (reference sequence). CDR3 amino acids: CASSIALRLARETQYF. The CDR3 DNA reads TGTGCCAGTAGTATAGCTTTGCGGCTAGCTCGTGAGACCCAGTACTTC.

V usage is TRBV5-4 and J usage is TRBJ1-6, with D hard to call. This CDR3 has 15 residues. Germline V CDR1 and CDR2: SGHNT, YYREEE (reference sequence). The ends were cut back, 0 bases at V and 0 bases at J, with 4 bases in the middle. CDR3 sequence reads: CASSLGSSYNSPLHF. The CDR3 coding sequence is TGTGCCAGCAGCTTGGGGAGCTCCTATAATTCACCCCTCCACTTT.

The chain links TRBV5-4 to TRBJ2-3; 11 positions agree with TRBD2. This CDR3 region has 15 residues. Germline values: CDR1 SGHNT, CDR2 YYREEE (reference sequence). V dropped 4 bases and J dropped 5; count of bases not matched to a gene: 6. The CDR3: CASSMGLAVLDTQYF. The DNA of the CDR3 is TGTGCCAGCAGCATGGGACTAGCGGTCCTAGATACGCAGTATTTT.

The CDR3 is CASSLTATGGPYGYTF. In DNA, the CDR3 is TGTGCCAGCAGCCTTACGGCGACAGGGGGCCCCTATGGCTACACCTTC. This chain uses TRBV14 with TRBJ1-2, with 10 bases identical to TRBD1. Germline values: CDR1 SGHDN, CDR2 FVKESK. The CDR3 is 16 amino acids. V dropped 4 bases and J dropped 4; count of bases not matched to a gene: 9.

The chain links TRBV27 to TRBJ2-1; D is ambiguous. This CDR3 has 17 amino acids. From germline, CDR1 is MNHEY and CDR2 SMNVEV (reference sequence). Trimming left V 3 bases short and J 0 bases short, with 15 bases between. In nucleotides, the CDR3 is TGTGCCAGCAGTTTCAACTCAGCTGCCCTCTCCTACAATGAGCAGTTCTTC. This codes for CASSFNSAALSYNEQFF.

The chain uses TRBV5-4 and TRBJ1-2; tentatively, D is TRBD1 (6 bases). Germline V gene sequence: CDR1 SGHNT, CDR2 YYREEE (reference sequence). The V and J ends lost 5 bases and 2 bases respectively, with 10 bases between them. CDR3 length: 13 amino acids. The DNA for the CDR3 is TGTGCCAGCAGTCCGGACAGAAACTATGGCTACACCTTC. The encoded protein is CASSPDRNYGYTF.

The chain links TRBV9 to TRBJ1-1; D uncertain. V was shortened by 3 bases and J by 3 bases, with 9 bases between the two germline ends. In germline, CDR1 is SGDLS, CDR2 YYNGEE. The CDR3 loop spans 13 amino acids. For the CDR3, the DNA is TGTGCCAGCAGCGCAGGAGGTCACACTGAAGCTTTCTTT. This encodes CASSAGGHTEAFF.

The chain is built from TRBV10-3 and TRBJ2-7, with 8 bases matching TRBD2. Germline values: CDR1 ENHRY, CDR2 SYGVKD. The CDR3 has 14 residues. V lost 4 bases, J lost 6 bases, and 8 bases stayed unmatched. The DNA for the CDR3 is TGTGCCATCAGTGTAAAGGGACTAGTCTCCGAGCAGTACTTC. This translates into CAISVKGLVSEQYF.

The chain combines TRBV6-1 with TRBJ1-3; D call uncertain. In germline, CDR1 is MNHNS, CDR2 SASEGT. The CDR3 is 15 amino acids. The V gene lost 5 bases and the J gene lost 1 base, with 12 bases spanning the gap. As DNA, the CDR3 is TGTGCCAGCAGTTCCCGCATCGAATCTGGAAACACCATATATTTT. It encodes CASSSRIESGNTIYF.

Only a few counts were recorded for this clone. The chain has TRBV4-2 and TRBJ1-2, with D perhaps matching TRBD1 (5 bases). The CDR3 runs 15 residues. Trimming left V 0 bases short and J 7 bases short, with 15 bases between. Germline loops: CDR1 LGHNA, CDR2 YNFKEQ. In DNA form, the CDR3 reads TGTGCCAGCAGCCAAGAACTTCGACAGCACCCTGGCTACACCTTC. Translating gives CASSQELRQHPGYTF.

This clone has just a few counts. The rearrangement uses TRBV6-6 and TRBJ1-1, with 7 positions matching TRBD1. The CDR3 loop spans 14 amino acids. Per germline, CDR1 MNHNY and CDR2 SVGAGI (reference sequence). Trimming cost V 5 bases and J 4 bases; bases outside gene matches: 7. CDR3 region: CASSTRGDGTEAFF. Here the CDR3 DNA reads TGTGCCAGCAGTACCAGGGGGGACGGCACTGAAGCTTTCTTT.

This rearrangement joins TRBV29-1 to TRBJ2-5; 11 bases fit TRBD1. CDR3 length equals 12 residues. From germline, CDR1 is SQVTM and CDR2 ANQGSEA. With V trimmed by 7 bases and J by 3 bases, 1 base remained unmatched. CDR3 protein: CSAGQGEETQYF. The CDR3, as DNA: TGCAGCGCGGGACAGGGGGAAGAGACCCAGTACTTC.

The V and J genes are TRBV28 and TRBJ1-2, with D tentatively TRBD1 (6 bases). V was clipped by 2 bases and J by 4 bases, with 8 bases between them. CDR3 length: 13 residues. Germline V CDR1 and CDR2: MDHEN, SYDVKM. As DNA, the CDR3 is TGTGCCAGCAGTTTACAGGGGACCTATGGCTACACCTTC. Protein product: CASSLQGTYGYTF.

V gene TRBV2 combines with J gene TRBJ2-3, with D unresolved. Between the trimmed V and J ends, which lost 8 bases and 6 bases, there was a span of 12 bases. CDR3 length: 12 residues. The V gene's germline CDR1 is SNHLY and CDR2 FYNNEI. CDR3: CASGYRVDTQYF. CDR3 coding DNA: TGTGCCAGCGGCTACCGAGTTGATACGCAGTATTTT.

A few counts support this clone. V gene TRBV4-1 combines with J gene TRBJ2-7; TRBD2 matches at 7 bases. CDR3 size: 15 residues. J was trimmed by 4 bases and V by 4 bases; bases with no gene match: 10. Looked up from germline, CDR1 is MGHRA and CDR2 is YSYEKL. The CDR3 protein is CASSPVLAGAYEQYV. The CDR3 nucleotides read TGCGCCAGCAGCCCTGTCCTGGCGGGAGCGTACGAGCAGTACGTC.

The chain couples TRBV7-3 to TRBJ2-4, with D possibly called TRBD1 or TRBD2 (5 bases each). The germline V gene has CDR1 SGHTA and CDR2 FQGTGA. V shed 2 bases and J shed 8 bases, with 10 bases lying between them. The CDR3 consists of 13 residues. Here the CDR3 DNA reads TGTGCCAGCAGCTTAGGGGGATCGGACATTCAGTACTTC. This translates into CASSLGGSDIQYF.

V is TRBV6-6 and J is TRBJ2-7; D is ambiguous. CDR3 length: 14 residues. Germline V gene data show CDR1 as MNHNY and CDR2 as SVGAGI (reference sequence). V was trimmed by 6 bases and J by 6 bases, leaving 18 bases between them. CDR3 nucleotides: TGTGCCAGCAGGCCGACGCTCGCTCCTGGCGAGCAGTACTTC. Translated: CASRPTLAPGEQYF.

The chain recombines TRBV23-1 with TRBJ1-1; maybe TRBD1 (5 bases). TRBV23-1 is identified as an open reading frame with a role that is uncertain. Trimming removed 4 bases at V and 2 bases at J, with 29 bases between. The CDR3 spans 20 residues. CDR3 coding DNA: TGCGCCAGCAGTCTCCAGCCGACACCCGGACACCCGTATTCAAACACTGAAGCTTTCTTT. Translating it yields CASSLQPTPGHPYSNTEAFF.

The V gene is TRBV2, the J gene TRBJ1-3; D gene unclear. This CDR3 has 12 amino acids. CDR1 SNHLY and CDR2 FYNNEI come from the germline V gene. Trimming took off 4 bases at V and 1 base at J, with 2 bases between the two ends. The CDR3 DNA sequence: TGTGCCAGCAGTGTTTCTGGAAACACCATATATTTT. Residues: CASSVSGNTIYF. The whole variable domain, filled in from reference TRBV2 and TRBJ1-3, reads EPEVTQTPSHQVTQMGQEVILRCVPISNHLYFYWYRQILGQKVEFLVSFYNNEISEKSEIFDDQFSVERPDGSNFTLKIRSTKLEDSAMYFCASSVSGNTIYFGEGSWLTVV.

The chain recombines TRBV6-5 with TRBJ1-2, with unresolved D. CDR1 MNHEY and CDR2 SVGAGI come from the germline V gene. Deletions cut 6 bases from V and 4 bases from J, with 12 bases between. CDR3 length: 13 amino acids. The CDR3 DNA follows: TGTGCCAGCAGGCGAGACACTACCTATGGCTACACCTTC. It is translated as CASRRDTTYGYTF.